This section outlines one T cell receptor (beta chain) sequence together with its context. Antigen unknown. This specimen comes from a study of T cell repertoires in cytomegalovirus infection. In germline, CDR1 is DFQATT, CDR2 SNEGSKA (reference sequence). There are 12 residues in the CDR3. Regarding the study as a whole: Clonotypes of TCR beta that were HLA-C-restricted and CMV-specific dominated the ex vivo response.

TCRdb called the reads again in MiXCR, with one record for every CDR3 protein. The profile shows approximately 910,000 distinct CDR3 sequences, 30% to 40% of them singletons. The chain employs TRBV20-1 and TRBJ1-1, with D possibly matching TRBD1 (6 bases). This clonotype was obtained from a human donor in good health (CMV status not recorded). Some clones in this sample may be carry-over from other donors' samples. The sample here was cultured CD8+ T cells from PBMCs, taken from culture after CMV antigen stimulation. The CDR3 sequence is CSEKSGDTEAFF. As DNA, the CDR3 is TGCAGCGAGAAATCAGGGGACACTGAAGCTTTCTTT.